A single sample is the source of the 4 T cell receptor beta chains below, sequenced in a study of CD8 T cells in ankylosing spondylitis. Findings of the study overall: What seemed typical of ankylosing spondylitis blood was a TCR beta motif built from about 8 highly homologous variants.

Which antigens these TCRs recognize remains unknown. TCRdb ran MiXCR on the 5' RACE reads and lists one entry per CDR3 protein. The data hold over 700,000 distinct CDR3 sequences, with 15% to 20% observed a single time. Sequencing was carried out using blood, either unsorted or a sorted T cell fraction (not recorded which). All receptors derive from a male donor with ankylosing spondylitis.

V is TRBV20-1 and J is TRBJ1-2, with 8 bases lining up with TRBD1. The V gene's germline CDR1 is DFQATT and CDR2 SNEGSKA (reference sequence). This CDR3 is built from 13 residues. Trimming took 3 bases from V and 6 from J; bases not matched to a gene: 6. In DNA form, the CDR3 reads TGCAGTGCTAGCGGGGCGACAGGGGATGGCTACACCTTC. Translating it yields CSASGATGDGYTF.

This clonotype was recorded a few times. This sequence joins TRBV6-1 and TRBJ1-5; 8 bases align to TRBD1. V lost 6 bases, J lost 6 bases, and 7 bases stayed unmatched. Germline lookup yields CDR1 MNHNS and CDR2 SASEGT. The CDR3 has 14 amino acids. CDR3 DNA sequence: TGTGCCAGCAGGGACGGACAGGGCAGTCAGCCCCAGCATTTT. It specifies CASRDGQGSQPQHF.

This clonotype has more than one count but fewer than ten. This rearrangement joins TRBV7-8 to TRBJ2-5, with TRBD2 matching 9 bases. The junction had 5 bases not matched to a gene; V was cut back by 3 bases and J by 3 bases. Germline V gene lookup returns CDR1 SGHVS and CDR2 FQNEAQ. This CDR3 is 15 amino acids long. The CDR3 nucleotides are TGTGCCAGCAGCTTCCTCCTAGCGGGGAAAGAGACCCAGTACTTC. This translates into CASSFLLAGKETQYF. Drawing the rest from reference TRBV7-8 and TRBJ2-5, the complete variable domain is GAGVSQSPRYKVAKRGQDVALRCDPISGHVSLFWYQQALGQGPEFLTYFQNEAQLDKSGLPSDRFFAERPEGSVSTLKIQRTQQEDSAVYLCASSFLLAGKETQYFGPGTRLLVL.

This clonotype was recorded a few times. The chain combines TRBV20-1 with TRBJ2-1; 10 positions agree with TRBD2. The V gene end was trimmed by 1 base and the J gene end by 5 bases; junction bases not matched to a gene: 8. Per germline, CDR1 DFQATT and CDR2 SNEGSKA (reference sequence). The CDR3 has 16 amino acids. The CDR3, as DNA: TGCAGTGCTAGAGGCCCTAGCGGGAGACCTCACAATGAGCAGTTCTTC. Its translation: CSARGPSGRPHNEQFF.